A selection of T cell receptor beta chains follows, all from one sample in a study of T-cell reconstitution after alpha-beta-depleted transplantation in children. Via MiXCR, TCRdb re-called the PCR reads, giving one row per CDR3 protein. The repertoire holds some 830,000 distinct CDR3 sequences, 15% to 20% seen once, with around 5% in the top ten. The material was PBMCs, mostly from graft donor cells, obtained 360 days after TCRalphabeta/CD19-depleted stem cell transplant. These receptors were collected from a male patient younger than 18 who had a stem cell transplant for acute lymphoblastic leukemia, so the T cells may come from the graft donor. Each CDR3 is given with its conserved first and last residue. D genes are given only for firm matches. A clone size is listed for some rows: how often the clone was seen (once, few, many), or a class if it is expanded.

clone size	V gene	D gene	J gene	CDR3 protein	CDR3 DNA
few	TRBV12-3/TRBV12-4	TRBD1	TRBJ2-3	CASSSPGQGGFMDTQYF	TGTGCCAGCAGTTCCCCAGGACAGGGTGGGTTCATGGATACGCAGTATTTT
few	TRBV20-1	.	TRBJ2-1	CSAPGAGKSYNEQFF	TGCAGTGCCCCGGGTGCGGGGAAGTCCTACAATGAGCAGTTCTTC
.	TRBV10-3	TRBD2	TRBJ2-1	CAIRETSGNAYEQFF	TGTGCCATCAGGGAGACTAGCGGGAACGCCTATGAGCAGTTCTTC
many	TRBV29-1	TRBD1	TRBJ2-3	CSLRQGTDTQYF	TGCAGCTTAAGACAGGGGACAGATACGCAGTATTTT
.	TRBV5-1	TRBD1	TRBJ1-4	CASSSIRGGNEKLFF	TGCGCCAGCAGTTCAATCAGGGGGGGCAATGAAAAACTGTTTTTT
few	TRBV6-2/TRBV6-3	.	TRBJ2-3	CASSSTGTPSDTQYF	TGTGCCAGCAGTTCTACCGGGACCCCGTCAGATACGCAGTATTTT
few	TRBV5-1	.	TRBJ2-3	CASSSRGSPATQYF	TGCGCCAGCAGCTCGAGAGGGAGCCCAGCTACGCAGTATTTT
few	TRBV9	TRBD1	TRBJ1-4	CASSVEEGQGREKLFF	TGTGCCAGCAGCGTAGAGGAGGGACAGGGGCGCGAAAAACTGTTTTTT
.	TRBV18	.	TRBJ2-7	CASSLLLMDEQYF	TGTGCCAGCTCACTACTTCTCATGGACGAGCAGTACTTC
few	TRBV4-1	.	TRBJ2-1	CASSQDHWRGAYNEQFF	TGCGCCAGCAGCCAAGACCATTGGAGGGGGGCCTACAATGAGCAGTTCTTC
.	TRBV18	TRBD1	TRBJ1-1	CASSNLGQGQGRAFF	TGTGCCAGCTCAAACCTGGGACAGGGACAAGGAAGGGCTTTCTTT
.	TRBV7-1	TRBD2	TRBJ2-3	CASSSPGTSGTTDTQYF	TGTGCCAGCAGCTCCCCGGGGACTAGCGGGACCACAGATACGCAGTATTTT
.	TRBV28	.	TRBJ1-5	CASSLWTGVSNQPQHF	TGTGCCAGCAGTTTATGGACGGGGGTCAGCAATCAGCCCCAGCATTTT
.	TRBV7-9	.	TRBJ2-7	CASSFRSGSSYEQYF	TGTGCCAGCAGCTTTAGGAGCGGGTCCTCCTACGAGCAGTACTTC
.	TRBV2	TRBD2	TRBJ2-1	CATYGTSWGEQFF	TGTGCCACCTACGGGACTAGCTGGGGGGAGCAGTTCTTC
many	TRBV27	.	TRBJ2-7	CASSLSQGYEQYF	TGTGCCAGCAGTTTATCCCAGGGGTACGAGCAGTACTTC
few	TRBV24-1	.	TRBJ1-2	CATSDSTGLYGYTF	TGTGCCACCAGTGATTCTACAGGGCTCTATGGCTACACCTTC
.	TRBV29-1	TRBD2	TRBJ2-7	CSVEGPSGTYEQYF	TGCAGCGTTGAAGGGCCTAGCGGGACCTACGAGCAGTACTTC
few	TRBV9	TRBD1	TRBJ2-1	CASSGSGTAYNEQFF	TGTGCCAGCAGCGGTAGTGGGACAGCCTACAATGAGCAGTTCTTC
few	TRBV6-1	.	TRBJ2-7	CASSEEEWDWSYEQYF	TGTGCCAGCAGTGAAGAGGAATGGGACTGGTCCTACGAGCAGTACTTC
many	TRBV12-3/TRBV12-4	TRBD2	TRBJ2-1	CASSLALRGLAGVAAYNEQFF	TGTGCCAGCAGTTTAGCGCTAAGGGGACTAGCGGGGGTGGCCGCCTACAATGAGCAGTTCTTC
.	TRBV21-1	.	TRBJ2-5	CASSKNPADETQYF	TGTGCCAGCAGCAAAAACCCAGCGGATGAGACCCAGTACTTC
few	TRBV6-5	TRBD1	TRBJ2-7	CASTWDRGFSEQYF	TGTGCCAGCACTTGGGACAGGGGTTTTTCCGAGCAGTACTTC
many	TRBV4-1	.	TRBJ1-5	CASSQPRRGGPQHF	TGCGCCAGCAGCCAACCCCGGCGGGGAGGGCCCCAGCATTTT
few	TRBV10-1	TRBD1	TRBJ2-2	CASSDSRTGDTGELFF	TGCGCCAGCAGTGACTCGAGGACAGGGGACACCGGGGAGCTGTTTTTT
few	TRBV29-1	.	TRBJ2-3	CSVCRVQGTDTQYF	TGCAGCGTTTGTCGGGTCCAGGGCACAGATACGCAGTATTTT
.	TRBV5-1	TRBD2	TRBJ2-7	CASSLGSSGDEQYF	TGCGCCAGCAGCTTGGGGTCTAGCGGGGACGAGCAGTACTTC
many	TRBV3-1	.	TRBJ2-7	CASSQARYEQYF	TGTGCCAGCAGCCAAGCCCGCTACGAGCAGTACTTC
few	TRBV20-1	.	TRBJ2-1	CSALRRLKKYNEQFF	TGCAGTGCCCTACGGCGACTAAAGAAATACAATGAGCAGTTCTTC
many	TRBV15	.	TRBJ2-2	CATSPYTGELFF	TGTGCCACCAGCCCTTACACCGGGGAGCTGTTTTTT
few	TRBV4-2	.	TRBJ2-1	CASSQERGINEQFF	TGTGCCAGCAGCCAAGAACGGGGAATCAATGAGCAGTTCTTC
many	TRBV4-1	TRBD1	TRBJ1-1	CASSQDGTVLNTEAFF	TGCGCCAGCAGCCAAGATGGGACAGTGTTGAACACTGAAGCTTTCTTT
.	TRBV7-9	.	TRBJ2-7	CATNSQGNYEQYF	TGTGCCACCAACTCTCAGGGGAATTACGAGCAGTACTTC
many	TRBV5-1	.	TRBJ2-1	CASSLYDEQFF	TGCGCCAGCAGCCTATATGATGAGCAGTTCTTC
.	TRBV20-1	TRBD2	TRBJ2-7	CAGLAKIYEQYF	TGCGCCGGACTAGCGAAGATCTACGAGCAGTACTTC
.	TRBV24-1	.	TRBJ1-2	CATSDAGRANYGYTF	TGTGCCACCAGTGATGCGGGACGGGCTAACTATGGCTACACCTTC
few	TRBV29-1	.	TRBJ1-4	CSVVPRADEKLFF	TGCAGCGTTGTGCCCAGGGCGGATGAAAAACTGTTTTTT
.	TRBV7-9	.	TRBJ1-1	CASLSTYSRPPNQAFF	TGTGCCAGCTTAAGTACTTACAGCCGCCCTCCAAATCAAGCTTTCTTT
.	TRBV28	.	TRBJ2-1	CASSFRSIVRNEQFF	TGTGCCAGCAGTTTTAGGAGTATTGTCAGAAATGAGCAGTTCTTC
.	TRBV5-1	TRBD2	TRBJ2-7	CASSPTSGRYAEQYF	TGCGCCAGCAGCCCGACTAGCGGGAGATATGCCGAGCAGTACTTC
many	TRBV5-1	.	TRBJ1-1	CASSLIRGGTEAFF	TGCGCCAGCAGCTTGATCCGAGGCGGCACTGAAGCTTTCTTT
few	TRBV25-1	.	TRBJ2-1	CASSWVNEQFF	TGTGCCAGCAGTTGGGTGAATGAGCAGTTCTTC
few	TRBV5-1	.	TRBJ2-1	CASSLETKGYNEQFF	TGCGCCAGCAGCTTGGAAACTAAAGGCTACAATGAGCAGTTCTTC
many	TRBV25-1	.	TRBJ1-6	CASSEYRSPLHF	TGTGCCAGCAGTGAATATCGATCACCCCTCCACTTT
.	TRBV24-1	.	TRBJ2-2	CATSDSGAGRSGELFF	TGTGCCACCAGTGATTCCGGGGCAGGGAGATCCGGGGAGCTGTTTTTT